These 25 T cell receptor beta chains originate from one sample sequenced in a study of beta chain features in type 1 diabetes. Of the isolated RNA, all was reverse transcribed, and so the sequenced material was expressed TCRB transcripts. The table came from immunoSEQ multiplex PCR; TCRdb's copy has only in-frame clones and leaves some out. This sample has fewer than 250,000 clones, with around an eighth found just once. The specimen was naive CD4+ T cells from blood. The receptors stem from a woman in her thirties or forties in good health.

This clone was found a few times. The CDR3 is CASSLRRTVQETQYF. The CDR3 DNA sequence: TGCGCCAGCAGCTTGCGAAGGACAGTCCAAGAGACCCAGTACTTC. This chain uses TRBV5-1 with TRBJ2-5, with TRBD1 as a possible D gene (6 bases). Trimming removed 1 base from V and 1 base from J, with 11 bases in between. This CDR3 is 15 amino acids long. The germline CDR1 and CDR2 sequences are SGHRS and YFSETQ.

The DNA for the CDR3 is TGTGCCAGCAGCGCGTATTCCGGGGAGGGCGCCGCAGATACGCAGTATTTT. This translates into CASSAYSGEGAADTQYF. The genes are TRBV9 and TRBJ2-3, with 7 positions matching TRBD2. CDR3 length: 17 amino acids. Losses at the gene ends were 3 bases for V and 4 bases for J; bases not matched to a gene: 14. Germline V gene data show CDR1 as SGDLS and CDR2 as YYNGEE.

The CDR3 nucleotides are TGTGCCAGCAGCCAAGCGGCGGGGACCGGGACAGGGAGCACAGATACGCAGTATTTT. Translation gives CASSQAAGTGTGSTDTQYF. V is TRBV4-2 and J is TRBJ2-3; 9 positions match TRBD1. The V gene's germline CDR1 is LGHNA and CDR2 YNFKEQ. The V gene end was trimmed by 1 base and the J gene end by 0 bases; junction bases not matched to a gene: 11. There are 19 residues in the CDR3.

As concerns this clone: The junction and the germline gene differ at one end; a read error may be behind it. The chain combines TRBV2 with TRBJ2-5; tentatively, D is TRBD2 (7 bases). Germline values: CDR1 SNHLY, CDR2 FYNNEI. CDR3 length: 15 residues. The CDR3 reads CASSEGGGLQETQYF. The CDR3 nucleotides are TGTGCCAGCAGCGAAGGGGGGGGCCTACAAGAGACCCAGTACTTC.

CDR3 DNA sequence: TGTGCCAGCAGCGGTGGGGGGGTTCAGCCCCAGCATTTT. Encoded protein: CASSGGGVQPQHF. The genes are TRBV2 and TRBJ1-5; a possible D gene is TRBD1 (5 bases). Germline values: CDR1 SNHLY, CDR2 FYNNEI. CDR3 length equals 13 residues. The V gene lost 6 bases and the J gene lost 6 bases, with 12 bases spanning the gap.

This clone was seen more than once but under ten times. The V and J genes are TRBV9 and TRBJ1-2; D is perhaps TRBD1 (6 bases). The germline V gene has CDR1 SGDLS and CDR2 YYNGEE. The CDR3 is 14 residues long. V dropped 7 bases and J dropped 4 bases, with 17 bases sitting between them. The CDR3 DNA reads TGTGCCAGCGTACGGGCAGGGGAAGGCTATGGCTACACCTTC. Protein sequence: CASVRAGEGYGYTF.

The J gene is TRBJ1-5, the V gene TRBV6-5; 7 bases map to TRBD1. Germline loops: CDR1 MNHEY, CDR2 SVGAGI. The trim removed 0 bases at V and 7 bases at J, leaving 6 bases unmatched. The CDR3 loop spans 15 amino acids. The chain's CDR3 is CASSYSNRGRQPQHF. The DNA of the CDR3 is TGTGCCAGCAGTTACTCTAACAGGGGAAGACAGCCCCAGCATTTT.

In its sample, this clone was seen a few times. The chain combines TRBV25-1 with TRBJ2-1; 10 bases agree with TRBD1. V lost 4 bases and J lost 7; bases outside the gene matches: 7. The V gene's germline CDR1 is MGHDK and CDR2 SYGVNS. This CDR3 region has 15 residues. The CDR3 loop reads CASSARTGGYNEQFF. The DNA for the CDR3 is TGTGCCAGCAGTGCTAGGACAGGGGGGTATAATGAGCAGTTCTTC.

This chain uses TRBV7-2 with TRBJ1-2; 9 nucleotides align to TRBD1. Trimming removed 8 bases from V and 9 bases from J; junction bases left unmatched: 13. The CDR3 consists of 14 residues. Germline V lookup: CDR1 SGHTA, CDR2 FQGNSA. CDR3 region: CASHRGGQGPSYTF. CDR3 nucleotides: TGTGCCAGCCATCGGGGGGGACAGGGCCCGAGCTACACCTTC.

The rearrangement joins TRBV6-5 to TRBJ2-7, with no clear D. The ends were cut back, 4 bases at V and 0 bases at J, with 7 bases in the middle. CDR1 is MNHEY and CDR2 is SVGAGI in the germline V gene. CDR3 length equals 13 residues. The CDR3 sequence: CASSFVVSYEQYF. CDR3 bases: TGTGCCAGCAGTTTCGTCGTCTCCTACGAGCAGTACTTC.

The chain uses TRBV18 and TRBJ1-1; TRBD1 aligns across 11 bases. CDR3 size: 18 residues. The trim removed 6 bases at V and 4 bases at J, leaving 16 bases unmatched. Germline CDR1 is KGHSH and CDR2 is LQKENI. The CDR3 sequence: CASSHTPGQGESSTEAFF. For the CDR3, the DNA is TGTGCCAGCTCCCATACGCCGGGACAGGGGGAAAGTAGCACTGAAGCTTTCTTT.

This chain joins TRBV6-1 and TRBJ2-2, with a tentative D call TRBD2 (5 bases). The ends were cut back, 6 bases at V and 7 bases at J, with 15 bases in the middle. The CDR3 covers 14 residues. In germline, CDR1 is MNHNS, CDR2 SASEGT. Here the CDR3 reads CASRLDPGVGELFF. The CDR3 DNA is TGTGCCAGCAGGCTAGACCCCGGGGTCGGGGAGCTGTTTTTT.

This clone was observed a handful of times. This chain connects TRBV6-6 to TRBJ2-3; D not resolved. V was trimmed by 5 bases and J by 5 bases, leaving 5 bases between them. This CDR3 spans 11 amino acids. The V gene's germline CDR1 is MNHNY and CDR2 SVGAGI (reference sequence). CDR3 loop: CASSHRDTQYF. CDR3 coding DNA: TGTGCCAGCAGTCACAGAGATACGCAGTATTTT.

This clone has just a few counts. The chain uses TRBV5-6 and TRBJ1-5, with TRBD1 matching 7 bases. The CDR3 is 14 amino acids. Trimming took 3 bases from V and 1 from J; bases not matched to a gene: 1. Germline values: CDR1 SGHDT, CDR2 YYEEEE. This chain's CDR3 is CASSSQGSNQPQHF. The CDR3 DNA sequence: TGTGCCAGCAGCTCACAGGGGAGCAATCAGCCCCAGCATTTT.

This clone was counted a few times. The germline gene is not matched at one end of the junction; a read error may be the cause. The chain uses TRBV6-5 and TRBJ1-4; unclear D gene. The CDR3 spans 11 residues. In germline, CDR1 is MNHEY, CDR2 SVGAGI. CDR3 amino acids: CASSPKEKLFF. The CDR3 region has the DNA TGTGCCAGTTCCCCTAAAGAAAAACTGTTTTTT.

There are many counts of this clone. This chain uses TRBV5-4 with TRBJ2-5, with 7 bases identical to TRBD1. V shed 9 bases and J 2 bases; nucleotides not matched to a gene: 4. Germline loops: CDR1 SGHNT, CDR2 YYREEE (reference sequence). The CDR3 consists of 12 residues. For the CDR3, the DNA is TGTGCCACCACGGGACAGCAAGAGACCCAGTACTTC. It codes for CATTGQQETQYF.

The chain recombines TRBV11-2 with TRBJ2-7, with 7 bases fitting TRBD2. The CDR3 is 14 residues long. Germline V gives CDR1 SGHAT, CDR2 FQNNGV. Unmatched junction bases numbered 6, after V lost 6 bases and J lost 1 base. The CDR3 protein is CASRTGGRSYEQYF. CDR3 nucleotides: TGTGCCAGCAGGACGGGGGGTAGATCCTACGAGCAGTACTTC.

This chain joins TRBV5-1 and TRBJ2-3; D remains ambiguous. CDR3 length equals 13 residues. Trimming removed 4 bases from V and 0 bases from J, with 6 bases in between. Germline V CDR1 and CDR2: SGHRS, YFSETQ. The CDR3, as DNA: TGCGCCAGCAGCCGCGGTAGCACAGATACGCAGTATTTT. Translated, it gives CASSRGSTDTQYF.

The V call is TRBV7-2, the J call TRBJ2-6; 8 bases are shared with TRBD2. With V trimmed by 5 bases and J by 15 bases, 12 bases remained unmatched. The germline gives CDR1 SGHTA, CDR2 FQGNSA. CDR3 length: 14 amino acids. In DNA form, the CDR3 reads TGTGCCAGCAGCCCCGGGGGGGGTTTTCCGGCCCTGACTTTC. Protein product: CASSPGGGFPALTF.

This chain joins TRBV7-9 and TRBJ2-5, with 11 positions matching TRBD2. The germline gives CDR1 SEHNR, CDR2 FQNEAQ (reference sequence). The CDR3 runs 15 residues. Trimming took 1 base from V and 5 from J; bases not matched to a gene: 3. The CDR3 bases are TGTGCCAGCAGCTTAGTAGCGGGGGGGCAGGAGACCCAGTACTTC. Its protein product is CASSLVAGGQETQYF.

This rearrangement joins TRBV18 to TRBJ2-2; 9 nucleotides match TRBD2. CDR1 KGHSH and CDR2 LQKENI come from the germline V gene. J lost 5 bases, V lost 0 bases, and 16 bases had no gene match. This CDR3 has 20 amino acids. CDR3 sequence: CASSPPDLAGNPRGTGELFF. Here the CDR3 DNA reads TGTGCCAGCTCACCACCGGACCTAGCGGGGAACCCGAGGGGTACCGGGGAGCTGTTTTTT.

The chain joins TRBV19 to TRBJ1-2; D is undetermined. This CDR3 has 10 residues. V lost 10 bases and J 5 bases, leaving 8 bases between the germline ends. The germline CDR1 and CDR2 sequences are LNHDA and SQIVND (reference sequence). CDR3 region: CATEQYGYTF. The CDR3 DNA reads TGTGCCACCGAACAGTATGGCTACACCTTC.

The chain uses TRBV9 and TRBJ2-3; 13 bases agree with TRBD2. The CDR3 contains 15 residues. J lost 3 bases, V lost 6 bases, and 4 bases had no gene match. The germline CDR1 and CDR2 sequences are SGDLS and YYNGEE. The CDR3 coding sequence is TGTGCCAGCACCGGGACTAGCGGGGTAACAGATACGCAGTATTTT. Protein product: CASTGTSGVTDTQYF.

This clone has more than one count but fewer than ten. The chain is built from TRBV23-1 and TRBJ2-3; TRBD1 aligns across 8 bases. TRBV23-1 carries the ORF label, with uncertain function. J gave up 4 bases and V 3 bases, and 6 bases lay outside the gene matches. The CDR3 contains 15 residues. The CDR3 loop is CASSQGQGAADTQYF. CDR3 coding DNA: TGCGCCAGCAGTCAGGGGCAGGGGGCTGCAGATACGCAGTATTTT.

There are a few counts of this clone. The chain has TRBV7-9 and TRBJ1-2, with D possibly matching TRBD1 (5 bases). Germline-derived CDR1 and CDR2 are SEHNR and FQNEAQ (reference sequence). V was shortened by 3 bases and J by 0 bases, with 11 bases between the two germline ends. There are 15 residues in the CDR3. This CDR3 reads CASSFLGGPNYGYTF. The CDR3 DNA reads TGTGCCAGCAGCTTTTTGGGGGGTCCTAACTATGGCTACACCTTC.